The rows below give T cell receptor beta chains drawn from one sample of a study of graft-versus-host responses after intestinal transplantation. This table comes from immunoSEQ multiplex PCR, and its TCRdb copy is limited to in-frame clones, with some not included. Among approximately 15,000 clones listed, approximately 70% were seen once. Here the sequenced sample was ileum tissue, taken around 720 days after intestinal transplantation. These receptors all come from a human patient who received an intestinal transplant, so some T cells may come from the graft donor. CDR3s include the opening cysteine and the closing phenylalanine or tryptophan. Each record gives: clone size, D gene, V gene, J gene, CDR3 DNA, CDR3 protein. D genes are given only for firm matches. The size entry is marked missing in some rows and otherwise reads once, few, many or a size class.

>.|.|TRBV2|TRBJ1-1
TGTGCCAGCTCCAGGGGCTCGAACACTGAAGCTTTCTTT
CASSRGSNTEAFF
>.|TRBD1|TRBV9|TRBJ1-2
TGTGCCAGCAGCGTAGAGATATGGGGGACAGGGAACTATGGCTACACCTTC
CASSVEIWGTGNYGYTF
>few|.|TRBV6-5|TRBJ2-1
TGTGCCAGCAGTTTGACCCGGGAGAGGGTACAGCGGCAGTTCTTC
CASSLTRERVQRQFF
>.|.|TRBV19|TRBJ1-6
TGTGCCACATCTCCCGGGTCAACGAGTTCGCCCCTCCACTTT
CATSPGSTSSPLHF
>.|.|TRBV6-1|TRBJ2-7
TGTGCCAGCAGTGAAGGGTATGCCTTCTACGAGCAGTACTTC
CASSEGYAFYEQYF
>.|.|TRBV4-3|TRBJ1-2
TGCGCCAGCAGCCAAGGATACAGGGACTATGGCTACACCTTC
CASSQGYRDYGYTF
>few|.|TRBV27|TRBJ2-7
TGTGCCAGCAGTTGGGGCAGGGGTTACGAGCAGTACTTC
CASSWGRGYEQYF
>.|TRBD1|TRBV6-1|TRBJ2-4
TGTGCCACCGGACAGGTCCTAGCCAAAAACATTCAGTACTTC
CATGQVLAKNIQYF
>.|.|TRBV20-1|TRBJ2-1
TGCAGTGCGTATAAGGGGGGATGGCTCTTC
CSAYKGGWLF
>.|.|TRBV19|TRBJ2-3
TGTGCCAGTAGAAGGGGAAGGGACTTGGTGACAGATACGCAGTATTTT
CASRRGRDLVTDTQYF
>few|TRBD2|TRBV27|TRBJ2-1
TGTGCCAGCAGTCCACTAGCGGGAGAGCAGTTCTTC
CASSPLAGEQFF
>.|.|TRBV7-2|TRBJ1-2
TGTGCCAGCAGCCCCCGGGTAGGGGAGGGCAGGAATGGCTACACCTTC
CASSPRVGEGRNGYTF
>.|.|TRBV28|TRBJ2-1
TGTGCCAGCAGTTTGCTGTTCTCGGACAATGGGCAGTTCTTC
CASSLLFSDNGQFF
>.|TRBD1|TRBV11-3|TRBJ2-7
TGTGCCAGCAGCCCACCGGGACAGCCCTACGAGCAGTACTTC
CASSPPGQPYEQYF
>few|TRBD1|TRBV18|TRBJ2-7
TGTGCCAGCTCACCAGGGACAGGGGACTCCGAGCAGTACTTC
CASSPGTGDSEQYF
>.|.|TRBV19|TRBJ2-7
TGTGCCAGTAGTCCGCCCTACGGGGAGCAGTACTTC
CASSPPYGEQYF
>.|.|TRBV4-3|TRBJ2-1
TGCGCCAGCAGCCAAGATGTCGATCTCTCCTACAATGAGCAGTTCTTC
CASSQDVDLSYNEQFF
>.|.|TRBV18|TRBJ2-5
TGTGCCAGCTCGTACCGCGGTACGGAGGAGACCCAGTACTTC
CASSYRGTEETQYF
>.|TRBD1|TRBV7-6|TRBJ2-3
TGTGCCAGCAGCTTGTTCCAGGGGGCATGGGATACGCAGTATTTT
CASSLFQGAWDTQYF
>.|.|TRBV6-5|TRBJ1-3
TGTGCCAGCAGTTCCGTACGGGGAAACACCATATATTTT
CASSSVRGNTIYF
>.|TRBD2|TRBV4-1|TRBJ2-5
TGCGCCCGCAGCCCACAGCGGGGAGGACAAGAGACCCAGTACTTC
CARSPQRGGQETQYF
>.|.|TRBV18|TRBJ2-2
TGTGCCAGCTCACCGCGGCGGGAGAACACCGGGGAGCTGTTTTTT
CASSPRRENTGELFF
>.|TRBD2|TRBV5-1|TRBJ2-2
TGCGCCAGCAGGACGACTAGCGGGAACACCGGGGAGCTGTTTTTT
CASRTTSGNTGELFF
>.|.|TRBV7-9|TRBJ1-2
TGTGCCAGCAGCATCGACAGGCCTAACTATGGCTACACCTTC
CASSIDRPNYGYTF
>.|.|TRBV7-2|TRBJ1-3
TGTGCCAGCACCGATGGGCGTGGGGACTTCTCTGGAAACACCATATATTTT
CASTDGRGDFSGNTIYF
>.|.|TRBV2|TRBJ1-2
TGTGCCAGCAGTGTTCAGAGCTATGGCTACACCTTC
CASSVQSYGYTF
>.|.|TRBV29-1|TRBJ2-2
TGCAGCACTGGACAGAACACCGGGGAGCTGTTTTTT
CSTGQNTGELFF
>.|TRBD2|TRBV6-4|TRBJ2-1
TGTGCCAGCAGTGACAGGGAGGGTAATGAGCAGTTCTTC
CASSDREGNEQFF
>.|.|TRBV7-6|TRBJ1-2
TGTGCCAGCAGCTTAAGTGAACAGAACTATGGCTACACCTTC
CASSLSEQNYGYTF
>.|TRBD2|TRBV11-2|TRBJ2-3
TGTGCCAGCAGCTTGGGTGGCCTAGCGGGAGTGGGCACAGATACGCAGTATTTT
CASSLGGLAGVGTDTQYF
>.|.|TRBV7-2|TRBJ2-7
TGTGCCAGCAGCTTAGACAACGAGCAGTACTTC
CASSLDNEQYF
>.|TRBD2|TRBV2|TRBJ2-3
TGTGCCAGCAGGGACATCATTTGGACTAGCGGGGGAGACCCCGGTACGCAGTATTTT
CASRDIIWTSGGDPGTQYF
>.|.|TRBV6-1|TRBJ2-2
TGTGCCAGCTCCCCACAGCGTGTCGGGGAGCTGTTTTTT
CASSPQRVGELFF
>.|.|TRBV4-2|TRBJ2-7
TGTGCCAGCAGCCAAGATACGGGGAGCTACGAGCAGTACTTC
CASSQDTGSYEQYF
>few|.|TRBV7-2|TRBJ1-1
TGTGCCAGCAGCGCAAGAGAAGCTTTCTTT
CASSAREAFF
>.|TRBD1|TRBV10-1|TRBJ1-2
TGCGCCAGCAGCTCGGGACAGGGGTATGGCTACACCTTC
CASSSGQGYGYTF
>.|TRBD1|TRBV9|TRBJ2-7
TGTGCCAGCAGCGGCGGGACAGGGGAATACGAGCAGTACTTC
CASSGGTGEYEQYF
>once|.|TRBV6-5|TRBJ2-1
TGTGCCAGCAGTCGGGACCCTACTTACAATGAGCAGTTCTTC
CASSRDPTYNEQFF
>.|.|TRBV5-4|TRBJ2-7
TGTGCCAGCAGCTTTTCTAGGGGCTACGAGCAGTACTTC
CASSFSRGYEQYF
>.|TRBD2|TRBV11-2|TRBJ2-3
TGTGCCAGCAGCGGGCTAGCGGGGGCCGATACGCAGTATTTT
CASSGLAGADTQYF
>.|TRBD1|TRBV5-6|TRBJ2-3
TGTGCCAGCAGCTTGGCGCAGGGGGCAGATACGCAGTATTTT
CASSLAQGADTQYF
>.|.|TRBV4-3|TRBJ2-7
TGCGCCAGCAGCCAAACGGGGGACGTCAACGAGCAGTACTTC
CASSQTGDVNEQYF
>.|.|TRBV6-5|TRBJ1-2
TGTGCCAGCAGTGAGCGAACGGGAGGGGATGGCTACACCTTC
CASSERTGGDGYTF
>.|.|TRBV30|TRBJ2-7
TGTGCCTGGACAGGGTTCGCCGCCTACGAGCAGTACTTC
CAWTGFAAYEQYF
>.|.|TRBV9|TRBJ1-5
TGTGCCAGCAGCCCAACAGAGAGCAATCAGCCCCAGCATTTT
CASSPTESNQPQHF
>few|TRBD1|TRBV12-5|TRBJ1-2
TGTGCTAGTGGAACGCCGGGACAGGGGGCTTGGGACTATGGCTACACCTTC
CASGTPGQGAWDYGYTF
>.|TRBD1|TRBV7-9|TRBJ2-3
TGTGCCAGCAGCTTGTTCCAGGGGGCATGGGATACGCAGTATTTT
CASSLFQGAWDTQYF
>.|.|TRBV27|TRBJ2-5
TGTGCCACCCGGACTTGGACTCAAGAGACCCAGTACTTC
CATRTWTQETQYF
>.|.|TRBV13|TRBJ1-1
TGTGCCAGCAGCTTACAGGGGTTGAACACTGAAGCTTTCTTT
CASSLQGLNTEAFF